This TCR beta chain was captured in a study of vaccination and CD4 T cells after COVID-19. At the level of the study: Each participant underwent a two-dose regimen of either the BNT162b2 or the mRNA-1273 vaccine.

Trimming removed 1 base from V and 1 base from J, with 10 bases in between. Germline V gives CDR1 DFQATT, CDR2 SNEGSKA (reference sequence). The CDR3 is made up of 14 amino acids. Overall study results and limits: The median number of SARS-CoV-2-reactive clonotypes increased from 21 to 38, a change that did not reach significance. Convalescent patients displayed a median around 86% of reactive clones emerging only post-vaccination.

Oncomine TCR Beta short-read sequencing was applied to DNA from cultured CD4+ T cells. TCRdb recomputed calls from the PCR reads with MiXCR, one row per CDR3 protein. The sample lists thousands of distinct CDR3 sequences; 40% to 55% were seen once. Stated treatment: 10-day PBMC culture with coronavirus spike peptide pools or control peptides (ViraFEST assay). It was before the COVID-19 pandemic (2011-2018) that the unexposed donor's CD4+ T cells were collected. Each of days 3 and 7 saw half the medium replaced by fresh IL-2 medium. As concerns this clonotype: Its matching antigen is unknown.

V and J are TRBV20-1 and TRBJ1-1; D perhaps matches TRBD1 (5 bases). The TCR comes from a human donor in good health. The sequenced sample consisted of CD4+ T cells from blood, cultured in vitro. CDR3 DNA sequence: TGCAGTGCTAGAGTTGGGACGGCGAACACTGAAGCTTTCTTT. This codes for CSARVGTANTEAFF.